This T cell receptor beta chain was captured in a study of graft-versus-host responses after intestinal transplantation. Study overall: Recipients had transplants, and these were multivisceral, liver-intestinal, or isolated intestinal. The recipients all started with anti-thymocyte globulin induction and then took tacrolimus and steroids for around three years.

Some clones are missing from TCRdb's copy, which holds only in-frame ones; the method was immunoSEQ multiplex PCR. This table has around 70,000 clones, around 92% appearing once. General study findings and limits: Analysis identified GvH clones in recipient marrow, with some appearing first in ileum or blood. Peak circulating GvH clone levels were associated with early post-transplant HvG declines.

The germline V gene has CDR1 MDHEN and CDR2 SYDVKM. The CDR3 consists of 14 residues. V gave up 6 bases and J gave up 2 bases, with 12 bases separating them. Worth noting for this clone: What it binds is unknown.

The sample here was unstimulated CD8+ T cells sorted from spleen or lymph node cells, taken before intestinal transplant. The TCR sequence derives from a human donor who received an intestinal transplant. The chain employs TRBV28 and TRBJ2-3; D is possibly TRBD2 (6 bases). The CDR3 region has the DNA TGTGCCAGCAGCCCGAGGGACTTCACAGATACGCAGTATTTT. Its translation: CASSPRDFTDTQYF.